This T cell receptor beta chain appears in the sequencing data of a study of CD8 T cells in ankylosing spondylitis. Study-wide results and caveats: Disease-associated clonotypes exhibited CD8+ identity and were relatively infrequent in peripheral blood.

Germline V gene data show CDR1 as SGHNT and CDR2 as YENEEA. This CDR3 is 15 amino acids long. V lost 5 bases and J 9 bases, leaving 17 bases between the germline ends. As concerns this clonotype: What it binds is not known.

TCRdb reprocessed the 5' RACE reads via MiXCR and lists one record per CDR3 protein. The sample yields 30,000 to 45,000 distinct CDR3 sequences, 11% seen once. Sequencing was carried out using synovial fluid, either unsorted or a sorted T cell fraction (not recorded which). This rearrangement joins TRBV11-3 to TRBJ1-6; no reliable D call. The clonotype comes from a male donor with ankylosing spondylitis. The CDR3: CASSITRGLFSPLHF. The CDR3 DNA reads as TGTGCCAGCAGCATCACGCGGGGTCTATTTTCACCCCTCCACTTT.